This T cell receptor beta chain was sequenced during a study of human versus mouse CDR3 diversity and MHC coevolution. The study's findings and limits: iCHAO1 estimated the human TCR beta repertoire at some 1.6 million clonotypes.

V lost 5 bases and J 5 bases, leaving 19 bases between the germline ends. In germline, CDR1 is SGHTA, CDR2 FQGTGA. The CDR3 runs to 15 residues. Profiling relied on immunoSEQ multiplex PCR, and the TCRdb table lists in-frame clones only, not all of them. The data contain 86,000 or so clones, 80% to 95% of them singletons. Comments on this clone: Its target is not known.

Sequenced: naive CD4+ T cells from blood. Subset defined: CD45RO-negative CD62L-positive naive CD4 T cells. The chain carries TRBV7-3 and TRBJ2-7, with D tentatively TRBD1 (6 bases). The TCR was taken from a person between 30 and 69 years old in good health. The CDR3: CASSPGPGTINEQYF. In DNA, the CDR3 is TGTGCCAGCAGCCCCGGTCCCGGGACAATCAACGAGCAGTACTTC.